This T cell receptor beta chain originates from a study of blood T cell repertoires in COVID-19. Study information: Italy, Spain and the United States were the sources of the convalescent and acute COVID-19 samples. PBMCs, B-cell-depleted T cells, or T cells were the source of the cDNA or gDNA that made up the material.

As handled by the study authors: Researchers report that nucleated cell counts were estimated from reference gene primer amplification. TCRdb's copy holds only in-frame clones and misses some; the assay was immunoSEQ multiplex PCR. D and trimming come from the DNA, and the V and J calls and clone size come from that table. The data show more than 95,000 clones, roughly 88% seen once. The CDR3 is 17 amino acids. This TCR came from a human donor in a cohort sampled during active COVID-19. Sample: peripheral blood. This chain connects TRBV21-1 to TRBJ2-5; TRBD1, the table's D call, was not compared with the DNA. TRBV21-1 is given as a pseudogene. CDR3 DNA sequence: TGTGCCAGCAGAAAACCGGGACAGGGGCGAATACAAGAGACCCAGTACTTC. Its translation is CASRKPGQGRIQETQYF.